A single sample gave rise to the 2 T cell receptor beta chains below, sequenced in a study of shared clonotypes between healthy human individuals. The method was immunoSEQ multiplex PCR; TCRdb's version includes in-frame clones alone and lacks a portion of them. The top ten clones hold over 20% of a sample with 100,000 or so clones, around 71% of them seen once. Sequenced material: memory CD8+ T cells sorted from blood. Subset specified: CD45RO+ cells pooled with CCR7-negative TemRA cells. These receptors all stem from a woman in her thirties in good health.

The CDR3 DNA sequence: TGTGCCTGGACGCACACCTCTGGAAACACCATATATTTT. It encodes CAWTHTSGNTIYF. This sequence joins TRBV30 and TRBJ1-3; no firm D call. With 4 bases removed from V and 0 bases from J, the gap between germline ends came to 7 bases. CDR3 length equals 13 residues. Germline V gives CDR1 GTSNPN, CDR2 SVGIG (reference sequence).

The rearrangement uses TRBV7-9 and TRBJ2-5; D is possibly TRBD2 (6 bases). Germline lookup yields CDR1 SEHNR and CDR2 FQNEAQ (reference sequence). Trimming removed 0 bases from V and 2 bases from J, with 16 bases in between. The length of the CDR3 is 17 residues. The CDR3 here is CASSLAGGPIFQETQYF. Here the CDR3 DNA reads TGTGCCAGCAGCTTAGCGGGAGGCCCCATCTTTCAAGAGACCCAGTACTTC.